This T cell receptor beta chain was profiled in a study of cytotoxic CD8 clonotypes in ibrutinib-treated CLL. The wider study: A mean of approximately 260,000 productive templates and 90,000 or so productive rearrangements was obtained per sample.

This CDR3 is 14 amino acids long. V shed 4 bases, J shed 6 bases, and the junction held 7 bases outside the gene matches. Germline V gene data show CDR1 as LGHNA and CDR2 as YNFKEQ. The assay was immunoSEQ multiplex PCR, and TCRdb's table has in-frame clones only and misses some. The sample carries approximately 120,000 clones, 80% to 90% recorded once. V gene TRBV4-2 combines with J gene TRBJ2-7; 9 bases agree with TRBD1. Specimen: PBMCs, collected after 24 months of ibrutinib treatment. The sequence was collected from a human donor with chronic lymphocytic leukemia. The CDR3 reads CASSLPGQGSEQYF. CDR3 in DNA: TGTGCCAGCAGCCTCCCGGGACAGGGCTCCGAGCAGTACTTC.